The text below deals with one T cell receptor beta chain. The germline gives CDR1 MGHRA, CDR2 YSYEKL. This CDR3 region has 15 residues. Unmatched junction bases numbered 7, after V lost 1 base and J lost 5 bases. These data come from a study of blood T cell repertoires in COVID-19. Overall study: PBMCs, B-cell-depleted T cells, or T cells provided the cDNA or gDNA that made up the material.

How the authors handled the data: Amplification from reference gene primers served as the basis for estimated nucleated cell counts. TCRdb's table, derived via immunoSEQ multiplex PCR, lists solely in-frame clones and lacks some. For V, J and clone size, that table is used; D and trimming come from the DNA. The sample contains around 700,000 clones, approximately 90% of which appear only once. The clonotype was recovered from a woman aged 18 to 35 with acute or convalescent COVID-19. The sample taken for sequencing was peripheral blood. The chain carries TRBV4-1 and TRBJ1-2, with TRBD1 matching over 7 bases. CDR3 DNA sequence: TGCGCCAGCAGCCAAGGACAGGGCGAAACTTATGGCTACACCTTC. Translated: CASSQGQGETYGYTF.